The source of this T cell receptor beta chain is a study of shared clonotypes between healthy human individuals. The CDR3 runs 16 residues. The germline V gene has CDR1 MNHNS and CDR2 SASEGT. V trimming: 3 bases; J trimming: 7 bases; junction bases outside the gene matches: 10. Produced via immunoSEQ multiplex PCR; TCRdb's table is partial and in-frame only. The profile shows 850,000 to 1,100,000 clones, approximately 75% of them singletons. Division of CD4+ cells produced a CD45RA+ naive subset and a CD45RA-negative memory subset. This TCR came from a man in his late teens or twenties in good health. Some clones in this sample may be carry-over from other donors' samples. The chain uses TRBV6-1 and TRBJ2-1; 9 positions agree with TRBD2. Sequenced: memory CD4+ T cells from PBMCs. Subset of the sample: CD45RA-negative fraction. The CDR3 region has the DNA TGTGCCAGCAGTGAGGTCCCCCTAGCGGGGCTTAATGAGCAGTTCTTC. Translated: CASSEVPLAGLNEQFF.